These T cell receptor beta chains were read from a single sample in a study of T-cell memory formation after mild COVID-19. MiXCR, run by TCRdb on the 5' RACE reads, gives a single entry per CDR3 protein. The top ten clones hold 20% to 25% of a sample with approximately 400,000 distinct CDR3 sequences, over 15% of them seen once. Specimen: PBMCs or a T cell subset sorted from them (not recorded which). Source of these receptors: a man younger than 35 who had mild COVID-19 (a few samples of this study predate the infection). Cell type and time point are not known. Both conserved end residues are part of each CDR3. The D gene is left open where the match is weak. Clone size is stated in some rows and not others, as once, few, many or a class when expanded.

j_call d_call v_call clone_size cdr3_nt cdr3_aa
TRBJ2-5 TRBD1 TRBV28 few TGTGCCGCCTGGGACAGGGGGCGAGGAGAGACCCAGTACTTC CAAWDRGRGETQYF
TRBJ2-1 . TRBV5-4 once TGTGCCAGCAGCTTGTGGGGGGCTCAAGTAAGAGAGTTCTTC CASSLWGAQVREFF
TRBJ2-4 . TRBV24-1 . TGTGCCACCCCGGTAGCCAAAAACATTCAGTACTTC CATPVAKNIQYF
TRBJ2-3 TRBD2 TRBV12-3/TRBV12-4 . TGTGCCAGCAGGCTAGCGGGGGGCAGGACAGATACGCAGTATTTT CASRLAGGRTDTQYF
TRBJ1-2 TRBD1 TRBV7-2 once TGTGCCAGCAGCGGTCACCAGGGGGGCTATGGCTACACCTTC CASSGHQGGYGYTF
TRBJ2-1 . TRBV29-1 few TGCAGCGTTGCAACTGTGGCCGGCGGGGCATATAATGAGCAGTTCTTC CSVATVAGGAYNEQFF
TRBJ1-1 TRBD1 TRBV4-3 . TGCGCCAGCAGCCAAGTGGGACAGGGGGAAGTCACTGAAGCTTTCTTT CASSQVGQGEVTEAFF
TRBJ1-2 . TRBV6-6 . TGTGCCAGCAGACCCCCCGTACGGGGCTACACCTTC CASRPPVRGYTF
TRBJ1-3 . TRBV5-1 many TGCGCCAGCAGGGACTCGAGCTCTGGAAACACCATATATTTT CASRDSSSGNTIYF
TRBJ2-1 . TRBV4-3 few TGCGCCAGCAGCCAAGATCGTGCCCCCGTGAGGGCGAATGAGCAGTTCTTC CASSQDRAPVRANEQFF
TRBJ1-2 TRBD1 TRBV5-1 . TGCGCCAGCAGCTCGGAGGGGGCGACCTATGGCTACACCTTC CASSSEGATYGYTF
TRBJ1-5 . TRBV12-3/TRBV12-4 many TGTGCCAGCAGCTTCCCAGGTCAGCCCCAGCATTTT CASSFPGQPQHF
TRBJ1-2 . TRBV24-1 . TGTGCCACCAGTCTGTCCGTGGGCGAGGGCGGCTACACCTTC CATSLSVGEGGYTF
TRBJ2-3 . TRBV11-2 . TGTGCCAGCAGCTTATGGGTGGACTCCCTGTCGCAGTATTTT CASSLWVDSLSQYF
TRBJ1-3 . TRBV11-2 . TGTGCCAGCAGCCTATCGACAGACTCTGGAAACACCATATATTTT CASSLSTDSGNTIYF
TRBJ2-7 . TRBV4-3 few TGCGCCAGCAGCCAAGATCACGGGGACTTCTACGAGCAGTACTTC CASSQDHGDFYEQYF
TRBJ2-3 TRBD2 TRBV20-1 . TGCAGTGCTAGAGCAACTAGCGGGGGGGGTGGAGATACGCAGTATTTT CSARATSGGGGDTQYF
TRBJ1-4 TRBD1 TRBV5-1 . TGCGCCAGCAAAGAGACAGGGAATGAAAAACTGTTTTTT CASKETGNEKLFF
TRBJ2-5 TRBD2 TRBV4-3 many TGCGCCAGCAGCCAAGGGGGGGGTGTCCAGTACTTC CASSQGGGVQYF
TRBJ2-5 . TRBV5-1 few TGCGCCAGCAGCTACGGCCCCCCTTACGAGACCCAGTACTTC CASSYGPPYETQYF
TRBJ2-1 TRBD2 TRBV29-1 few TGCAGCGTTGAAGTGGTCGGACTAGCGGATTACAATGAGCAGTTCTTC CSVEVVGLADYNEQFF
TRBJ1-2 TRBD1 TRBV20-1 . TGCAGTGCTACAGACAGGGGGTTAGTCGGCTACACCTTC CSATDRGLVGYTF
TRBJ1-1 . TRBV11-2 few TGTGCCAGCAGCTATCCGGCAGTCATGAACACTGAAGCTTTCTTT CASSYPAVMNTEAFF
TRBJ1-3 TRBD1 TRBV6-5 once TGTGCCAGCAGTCGGGGACAGGCTGGAAACACCATATATTTT CASSRGQAGNTIYF
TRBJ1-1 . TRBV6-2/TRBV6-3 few TGTGCCAGCACTCGGTCCCAGGGATACGATGAAGCTTTCTTT CASTRSQGYDEAFF
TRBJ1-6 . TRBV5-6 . TGTGCCAGCAGCCGGACAGCAAATTATAATTCACCCCTCCACTTT CASSRTANYNSPLHF
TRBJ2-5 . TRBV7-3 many TGTGCCAGCAGCTTATACGGAGACGGGGAGACCCAGTACTTC CASSLYGDGETQYF
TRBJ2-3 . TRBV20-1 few TGCAGTGCTAAAGGACAGCCTAGCACAGATACGCAGTATTTT CSAKGQPSTDTQYF
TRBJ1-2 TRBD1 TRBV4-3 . TGCGCCAGCAGCCAAGATTATACAGGGGGCCTTCTCGATGGCTACTCCTTC CASSQDYTGGLLDGYSF
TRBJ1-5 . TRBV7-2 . TGTGCCAGCAGCGAAGGCCAACTTAAGCCCCAGCATTTT CASSEGQLKPQHF
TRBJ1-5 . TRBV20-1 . TGCCCCCACGGTGACGCTGATCAGCCCCAGCATTTT CPHGDADQPQHF
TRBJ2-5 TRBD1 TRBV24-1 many TGTGCCACCGCGAAGACAGGGGACCCCGGTGGACCGACCCAGTACTTC CATAKTGDPGGPTQYF
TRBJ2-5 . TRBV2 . TGTGCCGGGGGCGGGGTGGAGACCCAGTACTTC CAGGGVETQYF
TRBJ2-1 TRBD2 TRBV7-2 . TGTGCCAGCACCCATCCGTCCGTCCCGGGACTAGCGGGGGGAAGCTCCTACAATGAGCAGTTCTTC CASTHPSVPGLAGGSSYNEQFF
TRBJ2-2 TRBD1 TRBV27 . TGTGCCAGCAGTGCGGGACAGGGGGCCGGGGAGCTGTTTTTT CASSAGQGAGELFF
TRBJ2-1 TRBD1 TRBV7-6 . TGTGCCAGCAGCTTCCCGGGACAGGAATCCTACAATGAGCAGTTCTTC CASSFPGQESYNEQFF
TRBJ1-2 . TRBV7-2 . TGTGCCAGCAGCCTAAATCAGGACTATGGCTACACCTTC CASSLNQDYGYTF
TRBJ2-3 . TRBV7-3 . TGTGCCAGCAGCTTTCGCGGCCATAGCACAGATACGCAGTATTTT CASSFRGHSTDTQYF
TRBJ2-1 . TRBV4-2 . TGTGCCAGCAGCCAATCGGAAGGGAGCTCCTACAATGAGCAGTTCTTC CASSQSEGSSYNEQFF
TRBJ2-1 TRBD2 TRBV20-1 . TGCAGTGCTAAATGGCTAGCGGGGGGACCCCTTACGTACAATGAGCAGTTCTTC CSAKWLAGGPLTYNEQFF
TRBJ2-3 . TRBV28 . TGTGCCAGCAGTAACCCCGGGCTAACAGATACGCAGTATTTT CASSNPGLTDTQYF
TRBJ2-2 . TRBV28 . TGTGCCAGCAGTTTCGCCCCTCCAGACCAGCCTACCACCGGGGAGCTGTTTTTT CASSFAPPDQPTTGELFF